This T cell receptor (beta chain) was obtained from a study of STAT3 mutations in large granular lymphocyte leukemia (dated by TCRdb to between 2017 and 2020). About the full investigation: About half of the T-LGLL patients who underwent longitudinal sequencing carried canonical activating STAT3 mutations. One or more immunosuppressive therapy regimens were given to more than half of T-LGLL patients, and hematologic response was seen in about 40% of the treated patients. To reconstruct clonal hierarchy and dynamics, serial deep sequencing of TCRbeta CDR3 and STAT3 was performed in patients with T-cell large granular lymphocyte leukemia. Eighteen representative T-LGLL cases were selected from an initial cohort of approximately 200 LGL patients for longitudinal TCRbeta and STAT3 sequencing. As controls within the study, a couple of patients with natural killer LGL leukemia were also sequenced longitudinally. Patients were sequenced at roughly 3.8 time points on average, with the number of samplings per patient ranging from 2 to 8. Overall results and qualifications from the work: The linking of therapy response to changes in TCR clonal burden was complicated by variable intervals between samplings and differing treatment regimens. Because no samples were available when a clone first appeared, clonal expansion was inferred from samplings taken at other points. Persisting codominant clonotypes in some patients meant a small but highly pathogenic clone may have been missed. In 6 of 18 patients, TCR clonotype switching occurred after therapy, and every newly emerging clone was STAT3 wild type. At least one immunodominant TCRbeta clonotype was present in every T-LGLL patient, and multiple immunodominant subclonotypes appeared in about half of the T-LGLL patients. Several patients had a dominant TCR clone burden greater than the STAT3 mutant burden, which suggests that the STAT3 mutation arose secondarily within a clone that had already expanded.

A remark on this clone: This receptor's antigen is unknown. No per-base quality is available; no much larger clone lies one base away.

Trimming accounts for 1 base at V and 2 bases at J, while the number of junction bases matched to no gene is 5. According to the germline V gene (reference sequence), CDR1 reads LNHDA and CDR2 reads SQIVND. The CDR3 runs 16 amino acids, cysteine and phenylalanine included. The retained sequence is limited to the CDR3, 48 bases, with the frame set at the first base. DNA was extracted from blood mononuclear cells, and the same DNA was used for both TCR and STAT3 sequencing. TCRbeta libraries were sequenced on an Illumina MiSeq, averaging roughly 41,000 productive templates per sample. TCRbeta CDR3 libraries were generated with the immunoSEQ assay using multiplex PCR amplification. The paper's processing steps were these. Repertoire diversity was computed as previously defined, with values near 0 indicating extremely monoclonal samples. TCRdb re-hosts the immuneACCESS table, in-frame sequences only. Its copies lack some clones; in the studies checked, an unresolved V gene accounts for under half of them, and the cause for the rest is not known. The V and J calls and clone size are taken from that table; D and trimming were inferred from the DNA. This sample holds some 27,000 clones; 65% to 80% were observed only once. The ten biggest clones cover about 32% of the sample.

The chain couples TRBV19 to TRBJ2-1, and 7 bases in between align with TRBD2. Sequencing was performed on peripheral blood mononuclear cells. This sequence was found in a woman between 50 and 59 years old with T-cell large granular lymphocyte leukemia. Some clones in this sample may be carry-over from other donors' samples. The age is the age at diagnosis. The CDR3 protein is CASSIVGAGTYNEQFF. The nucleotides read TGTGCCAGTAGTATAGTTGGAGCGGGAACCTACAATGAGCAGTTCTTC.